The source of this TCR beta chain is a study of blood T cell repertoires in COVID-19. Background on the study: COVID-19 samples, acute and convalescent, were from the United States, Italy and Spain. Nucleic acid was either cDNA or gDNA, and it came from T cells, B-cell-depleted T cells, or PBMCs.

V dropped 1 base and J dropped 0 bases, with 4 bases sitting between them. This CDR3 is 14 amino acids long. Germline loops: CDR1 SGHTA, CDR2 FQGNSA. As processed by the authors: By means of reference gene primer amplification, nucleated cell counts were estimated. The repertoire was sequenced with immunoSEQ multiplex PCR; TCRdb's copy has only in-frame clones and lacks some. V and J calls and clone size are given by that table; D and trimming were obtained from the DNA. The sample yields approximately 99,000 clones, roughly 84% seen once. The rearrangement uses TRBV7-2 and TRBJ1-3; D is uncertain. This clonotype originated in a man aged 70 or older with active or convalescent COVID-19. Material for sequencing was peripheral blood. In DNA form, the CDR3 reads TGTGCCAGCAGCTTAGTAAACTCTGGAAACACCATATATTTT. It yields the protein CASSLVNSGNTIYF.